This T cell receptor beta chain emerged from a study of blood T cell repertoires in COVID-19. About the research overall: Whether acute or convalescent, the COVID-19 samples came from the United States, Italy and Spain. The cDNA or gDNA used as material had been derived from T cells, B-cell-depleted T cells, or PBMCs.

The CDR3 totals 14 residues. Trimming removed 5 bases from V and 5 bases from J; junction bases left unmatched: 8. Germline V lookup: CDR1 LGHNA, CDR2 YNFKEQ. In the authors' methods: Amplified reference gene primers provided the basis for estimating nucleated cell counts. TCRdb keeps only in-frame clones here, not all; method: immunoSEQ multiplex PCR. V and J calls plus clone size are reproduced from that table; the DNA served to infer D and trimming. The data hold tens of thousands of clones, with 70% to 90% observed a single time. The sample consisted of peripheral blood. The chain combines TRBV4-2 with TRBJ2-5; 7 bases map to TRBD1. This TCR came from a man aged 70 or older with active or convalescent COVID-19. The CDR3 DNA is TGTGCCAGCAGCGCGTTGGACAGGTACGAGACCCAGTACTTC. It yields the protein CASSALDRYETQYF.